This entry lists 26 T cell receptor beta chains sequenced from one sample in a study of CD8+ T cells in alopecia areata (dated by TCRdb to the late 2010s). The meaning of the sample's time point label: baseline before oral tofacitinib. Peripheral blood and lesional scalp punch biopsies were obtained from patients with alopecia areata. The method was the immunoSEQ multiplex PCR assay. RNA was extracted from all samples and reverse transcribed into cDNA, which served as template for TCR sequencing. In its TCRdb copy, this immuneACCESS table keeps in-frame sequences only and misses some clones. Where compared with another copy, unresolved V genes explain less than half of these, and the others have no known cause. The sample table shows some 7,200 clones, and about 72% are seen once. 20% to 25% of the sample rests with the top ten. The starting material was skin, obtained at week 0. All receptors come from a human donor with alopecia areata.

The genes are TRBV2 and TRBJ1-5, with D unclear. The CDR3 contains 12 residues. Germline V gene sequence: CDR1 SNHLY, CDR2 FYNNEI. Trimming shortened V by 5 bases and J by 6 bases, and 8 bases separated the two germline ends. The CDR3 is CASSRVTQPQHF. The CDR3 DNA is TGTGCCAGCAGTCGGGTTACTCAGCCCCAGCATTTT. The entire variable domain, with the rest obtained from reference TRBV2 and TRBJ1-5, is as follows: EPEVTQTPSHQVTQMGQEVILRCVPISNHLYFYWYRQILGQKVEFLVSFYNNEISEKSEIFDDQFSVERPDGSNFTLKIRSTKLEDSAMYFCASSRVTQPQHFGDGTRLSIL.

The genes are TRBV2 and TRBJ1-5; 10 nucleotides agree with TRBD1. Losses at the gene ends were 7 bases for V and 5 bases for J; bases not matched to a gene: 8. The CDR3 totals 15 residues. The germline CDR1 and CDR2 sequences are SNHLY and FYNNEI. The CDR3 spells CASTSGQGFYQPQHF. The CDR3 DNA is TGTGCCAGCACCTCGGGACAGGGGTTCTATCAGCCCCAGCATTTT.

V is TRBV5-4 and J is TRBJ2-3, with D uncertain. V lost 5 bases and J lost 0, with 7 bases in between. This CDR3 has 13 residues. Germline-derived CDR1 and CDR2 are SGHNT and YYREEE (reference sequence). CDR3 residues: CASSTTSTDTQYF. The CDR3 DNA is TGTGCCAGCAGTACAACTAGCACAGATACGCAGTATTTT. Together with reference TRBV5-4 and TRBJ2-3, the CDR3 gives the full variable domain: ETGVTQSPTHLIKTRGQQVTLRCSSQSGHNTVSWYQQALGQGPQFIFQYYREEENGRGNFPPRFSGLQFPNYSSELNVNALELDDSALYLCASSTTSTDTQYFGPGTRLTVL.

The CDR3 region has the DNA TGTGCCACCAGCAGAGATCCTGGCAGGGGTGGCTACACCTTC. Protein product: CATSRDPGRGGYTF. The genes are TRBV15 and TRBJ1-2; D possibly corresponds to TRBD1 (6 bases). The CDR3 spans 14 residues. V was trimmed by 0 bases and J by 7 bases, leaving 12 bases between them. From germline, CDR1 is LNHNV and CDR2 YYDKDF (reference sequence).

This rearrangement joins TRBV10-2 to TRBJ2-1; TRBD2 matches 11 bases. This CDR3 region has 15 residues. The trim removed 8 bases at V and 3 bases at J, leaving 6 bases unmatched. Germline loops: CDR1 WSHSY, CDR2 SAAADI. CDR3 coding DNA: TGCGCCAGCTCCCTAGCGGGGGGAAACTACAATGAGCAGTTCTTC. Amino acids: CASSLAGGNYNEQFF.

CDR3 in amino acids: CASSPQDSDLNTEAFF. CDR3 bases: TGTGCCAGCAGCCCCCAGGACAGCGACTTGAACACTGAAGCTTTCTTT. The rearrangement uses TRBV13 and TRBJ1-1; possibly TRBD1 for D (6 bases). Between the trimmed V and J ends, which lost 5 bases and 0 bases, there was a span of 16 bases. The CDR3 runs to 16 residues. The V gene's germline CDR1 is PRHDT and CDR2 FYEKMQ (reference sequence).

This chain links TRBV6-5 with TRBJ1-2; tentative D call: TRBD1 (6 bases). CDR1 is MNHEY and CDR2 is SVGAGI in the germline V gene. V gave up 0 bases and J gave up 2 bases, with 13 bases separating them. There are 16 residues in the CDR3. The CDR3 is CASSYSKGGGNYGYTF. CDR3 sequence (DNA): TGTGCCAGCAGTTACTCGAAAGGAGGGGGAAACTATGGCTACACCTTC.

The chain is built from TRBV5-4 and TRBJ2-3, with 8 bases aligning to TRBD1. The V gene's germline CDR1 is SGHNT and CDR2 YYREEE (reference sequence). The CDR3 is made up of 15 amino acids. V lost 0 bases, J lost 5 bases, and 5 bases stayed unmatched. The CDR3, as DNA: TGTGCCAGCAGCTTGGCCGGACAGGGACTAGATACGCAGTATTTT. Translating it yields CASSLAGQGLDTQYF.

This chain connects TRBV7-2 to TRBJ2-5, with D possibly being TRBD2 (7 bases). The germline CDR1 and CDR2 sequences are SGHTA and FQGNSA. The CDR3 runs to 18 residues. V was shortened by 1 base and J by 2 bases, with 20 bases between the two germline ends. The DNA of the CDR3 is TGTGCCAGCAGCTTAGGGCCCTGGGGGCGGGGGCCTCAAGAGACCCAGTACTTC. It encodes CASSLGPWGRGPQETQYF.

V gene TRBV19 combines with J gene TRBJ1-2; 7 bases map to TRBD1. Per germline, CDR1 LNHDA and CDR2 SQIVND (reference sequence). J gave up 4 bases and V 5 bases, and 7 bases lay outside the gene matches. The CDR3 is 14 residues long. The CDR3 here is CASSSPGQFYGYTF. The CDR3, as DNA: TGTGCCAGTAGTTCGCCGGGACAGTTCTATGGCTACACCTTC.

V is TRBV11-2 and J is TRBJ1-2; D is ambiguous. Per germline, CDR1 SGHAT and CDR2 FQNNGV. The germline V and J ends were trimmed by 1 base and 4 bases, with 4 bases remaining between them. This CDR3 is built from 12 residues. The CDR3 sequence: CASSLGIYGYTF. CDR3 bases: TGTGCCAGCAGCTTAGGAATCTATGGCTACACCTTC.

The genes are TRBV5-5 and TRBJ1-5; 9 nucleotides agree with TRBD1. V was pared by 4 bases and J by 4 bases, with 9 bases of the junction left unmatched. CDR1 is SGHKS, CDR2 YYEKEE, per germline (reference sequence). The CDR3 length is 16 residues. In DNA, the CDR3 is TGTGCCAGCAGCAGAACTACAGGGGGCGCAAATCAGCCCCAGCATTTT. Its translation is CASSRTTGGANQPQHF.

The chain carries TRBV11-3 and TRBJ2-1; D might be TRBD2 (5 bases). Looked up from germline, CDR1 is SGHNT and CDR2 is YENEEA. The ends were cut back, 5 bases at V and 0 bases at J, with 8 bases in the middle. The CDR3 runs 14 residues. CDR3 amino acids: CASSLTTSYNEQFF. In DNA form, the CDR3 reads TGTGCCAGCAGCCTGACTACCTCCTACAATGAGCAGTTCTTC. Looking up the rest from reference TRBV11-3 and TRBJ2-1 gives the full variable domain: EAGVVQSPRYKIIEKKQPVAFWCNPISGHNTLYWYLQNLGQGPELLIRYENEEAVDDSQLPKDRFSAERLKGVDSTLKIQPAELGDSAVYLCASSLTTSYNEQFFGPGTRLTVL.

This clone was observed a few times. V and J are TRBV5-5 and TRBJ1-5, with D perhaps TRBD1 (6 bases). Trimming left V 1 base short and J 4 bases short, with 15 bases between. Germline CDR1 and CDR2: SGHKS and YYEKEE (reference sequence). The CDR3 consists of 16 residues. CDR3 coding DNA: TGTGCCAGCAGCTTGAGGCTGAACAGGGATAATCAGCCCCAGCATTTT. Its protein is CASSLRLNRDNQPQHF.

The chain recombines TRBV4-3 with TRBJ1-1, with 7 bases fitting TRBD1. Per germline, CDR1 LGHNA and CDR2 YSLEER. The CDR3 length is 18 residues. The ends lost 7 bases at V and 1 base at J; junction bases unmatched: 18. The CDR3 sequence: CASKAPRYRGEWNTEAFF. DNA for the CDR3: TGCGCCAGCAAAGCACCTCGTTACAGGGGAGAGTGGAACACTGAAGCTTTCTTT.

Only a few counts were recorded for this clone. The rearrangement links TRBV6-1 to TRBJ2-5, with 10 bases aligning to TRBD1. The CDR3 has 14 amino acids. Germline values: CDR1 MNHNS, CDR2 SASEGT. The junction had 6 bases not matched to a gene; V was cut back by 6 bases and J by 5 bases. The CDR3 loop is CASRTTGGSETQYF. The CDR3, as DNA: TGTGCCAGCAGGACGACAGGGGGCAGTGAGACCCAGTACTTC.

The chain carries TRBV6-4 and TRBJ2-1, with 10 bases identical to TRBD2. Germline CDR1 is MRHNA and CDR2 is SNTAGT. The CDR3 has 15 residues. V trimming: 3 bases; J trimming: 2 bases; junction bases outside the gene matches: 1. The CDR3 DNA is TGTGCCAGCAGTGAAAGCGGGGGGGCCTACAATGAGCAGTTCTTC. Protein product: CASSESGGAYNEQFF.

The chain carries TRBV6-6 and TRBJ2-7, with 8 bases matching TRBD1. The CDR3 sequence is 14 residues long. Germline assignment: CDR1 MNHNY and CDR2 SVGAGI (reference sequence). V dropped 5 bases and J dropped 0; count of bases not matched to a gene: 3. The CDR3 DNA follows: TGTGCCAGCAGTGACAGGGGTCGCTCCTACGAGCAGTACTTC. Translation gives CASSDRGRSYEQYF.

This chain joins TRBV6-6 and TRBJ2-1; 11 positions agree with TRBD2. V was pared by 4 bases and J by 3 bases, with 2 bases of the junction left unmatched. The CDR3 is made up of 15 amino acids. Germline V gene sequence: CDR1 MNHNY, CDR2 SVGAGI (reference sequence). The DNA for the CDR3 is TGTGCCAGCAGTTCGGGACTAGCGGACTACAATGAGCAGTTCTTC. It is translated as CASSSGLADYNEQFF.

This chain links TRBV2 with TRBJ1-1, with D possibly being TRBD1 (5 bases). CDR1 and CDR2 (germline): SNHLY, FYNNEI. The CDR3 consists of 15 residues. Trimming removed 6 bases at V and 4 bases at J, with 18 bases between. Here the CDR3 DNA reads TGTGCCAGCAGGACGGAGGGACTAGGGTTCACTGAAGCTTTCTTT. Its translation: CASRTEGLGFTEAFF.

The chain has TRBV9 and TRBJ2-7; D uncertain. This CDR3 comprises 15 residues. The V and J ends lost 0 bases and 6 bases respectively, with 16 bases between them. Per the germline V gene, CDR1 is SGDLS and CDR2 is YYNGEE. The CDR3 region has the DNA TGTGCCAGCAGCGTAGACGCGTCGCCCGCCCGCGAGCAGTACTTC. It is translated as CASSVDASPAREQYF.

The gene calls are TRBV4-3 and TRBJ1-6; TRBD1 agrees at 10 bases. CDR1 and CDR2 (germline): LGHNA, YSLEER. This CDR3 comprises 14 residues. Trimming removed 10 bases from V and 7 bases from J; junction bases left unmatched: 7. The CDR3 region has the DNA TGCGCCACCCGCAGGGACAGGGGAAATTCACCCCTCCACTTT. Encoded protein: CATRRDRGNSPLHF.

The rearrangement uses TRBV5-1 and TRBJ2-7, with D unresolved. V was cut by 2 bases and J by 0 bases, with 9 bases left in between. This CDR3 contains 14 residues. Germline V gene sequence: CDR1 SGHRS, CDR2 YFSETQ. This CDR3 reads CASSFVSLSYEQYF. Here the CDR3 DNA reads TGCGCCAGCAGCTTCGTGTCACTCTCCTACGAGCAGTACTTC.

V is TRBV30 and J is TRBJ1-4; D is unresolved. V lost 2 bases, J lost 0 bases, and 10 bases lay in between. Looked up from germline, CDR1 is GTSNPN and CDR2 is SVGIG (reference sequence). This CDR3 is 15 amino acids long. The CDR3: CAWSLGITTNEKLFF. CDR3 DNA sequence: TGTGCCTGGAGTCTCGGAATCACAACTAATGAAAAACTGTTTTTT.

There are a few counts of this clone. The chain links TRBV11-3 to TRBJ2-1, with D unclear. The CDR3 totals 15 residues. Germline V CDR1 and CDR2: SGHNT, YENEEA. V gave up 5 bases and J gave up 1 base, with 12 bases separating them. The CDR3 reads CASSHGEVSYNEQFF. CDR3 nucleotides: TGTGCCAGCAGCCACGGTGAGGTGTCCTACAATGAGCAGTTCTTC.

The V and J genes are TRBV27 and TRBJ2-2; D possibly matches TRBD1 or TRBD2 (5 bases each). Per germline, CDR1 MNHEY and CDR2 SMNVEV (reference sequence). The V end was cut by 0 bases, the J end by 5 bases, with 7 bases between. This CDR3 is 14 amino acids long. CDR3 DNA sequence: TGTGCCAGCAGTTTATCGAGGGGTACCGGGGAGCTGTTTTTT. Translating gives CASSLSRGTGELFF.